This T cell receptor beta chain emerged from a study of CD8 T cells in ankylosing spondylitis. Study-wide findings and caveats: The clones that were linked to disease were reported to be significantly enriched in matched synovial fluid samples from ankylosing spondylitis patients.

The table lists this clonotype with many counts. Its target is unknown. Germline V gene data show CDR1 as DFQATT and CDR2 as SNEGSKA (reference sequence). The CDR3 sequence is 13 residues long. V lost 6 bases to trimming and J lost 7 bases; unmatched junction nucleotides: 8. TCRdb processed the 5' RACE reads anew with MiXCR; each CDR3 protein has one entry. Among more than 250,000 distinct CDR3 sequences listed, about 9.9% were seen once. What was sequenced was blood, either unsorted or a sorted T cell fraction (not recorded which). V and J are TRBV20-1 and TRBJ2-1; TRBD2 aligns across 8 bases. This TCR was sampled from a female donor with ankylosing spondylitis or in good health (not recorded which). In DNA, the CDR3 is TGCAGTGCAGTAGCGGGAAACCAGAATGAGCAGTTCTTC. Translating gives CSAVAGNQNEQFF.